Listed below are T cell receptor beta chains from one sample, sequenced in a study of shared clonotypes between healthy human individuals. TCRdb's table, derived via immunoSEQ multiplex PCR, lists solely in-frame clones and lacks some. The sample holds some 1,900,000 clones, about 95% seen once. The sample was naive CD8+ T cells sorted from blood. The receptors originated from a man in his late teens or twenties in good health. Each CDR3 is given with its conserved first and last residue. Fields, in order: clone size, J gene, D gene, V gene, CDR3 protein, CDR3 DNA. D genes are given only for firm matches. Size values are once, few and many counts, or a class for expanded clones, and some rows have none.

abundance: NA
j_gene: TRBJ2-7
d_gene: TRBD2
v_gene: TRBV5-6
CDR3aa: CASSSLAGPYEQYF
CDR3nt: TGTGCCAGCAGTTCACTAGCGGGCCCCTACGAGCAGTACTTC

abundance: NA
j_gene: TRBJ2-1
d_gene: TRBD1
v_gene: TRBV7-2
CDR3aa: CASSPGTGYNEQFF
CDR3nt: TGTGCCAGCAGCCCCGGGACAGGTTACAATGAGCAGTTCTTC

abundance: once
j_gene: TRBJ2-5
d_gene: NA
v_gene: TRBV30
CDR3aa: CAWSLSPGVGETQYF
CDR3nt: TGTGCCTGGAGTCTGTCCCCGGGAGTCGGGGAGACCCAGTACTTC

abundance: NA
j_gene: TRBJ2-7
d_gene: TRBD2
v_gene: TRBV27
CDR3aa: CASSILGGGHYEQYF
CDR3nt: TGTGCCAGCAGCATTCTCGGGGGGGGGCACTACGAGCAGTACTTC

abundance: NA
j_gene: TRBJ2-7
d_gene: NA
v_gene: TRBV27
CDR3aa: CASSPQMTASYEQYF
CDR3nt: TGTGCCAGCAGTCCACAAATGACGGCTTCCTACGAGCAGTACTTC

abundance: NA
j_gene: TRBJ2-5
d_gene: NA
v_gene: TRBV25-1
CDR3aa: CASSDEPSLWRTKETQYF
CDR3nt: TGTGCCAGCAGTGATGAACCATCCCTGTGGCGGACTAAAGAGACCCAGTACTTC

abundance: NA
j_gene: TRBJ1-6
d_gene: NA
v_gene: TRBV5-6
CDR3aa: CASSFEQGLNSNSPLHF
CDR3nt: TGTGCCAGCAGCTTCGAACAGGGCCTTAACTCCAATTCACCCCTCCACTTT

abundance: once
j_gene: TRBJ2-2
d_gene: TRBD2
v_gene: TRBV4-3
CDR3aa: CASSQAGGPVGELFF
CDR3nt: TGCGCCAGCAGCCAAGCGGGAGGGCCGGTCGGGGAGCTGTTTTTT

abundance: NA
j_gene: TRBJ2-1
d_gene: NA
v_gene: TRBV5-8
CDR3aa: CASSPDSYNEQFF
CDR3nt: TGTGCCAGCAGCCCCGACAGCTACAATGAGCAGTTCTTC

abundance: NA
j_gene: TRBJ2-7
d_gene: TRBD2
v_gene: TRBV30
CDR3aa: CAWSVLAGVSEQYF
CDR3nt: TGTGCCTGGAGTGTTCTAGCGGGAGTGAGCGAGCAGTACTTC

abundance: NA
j_gene: TRBJ1-5
d_gene: NA
v_gene: TRBV6-1
CDR3aa: CASSELGNSNQPQHF
CDR3nt: TGTGCCAGCAGTGAACTGGGGAATAGCAATCAGCCCCAGCATTTT

abundance: NA
j_gene: TRBJ2-7
d_gene: NA
v_gene: TRBV4-1
CDR3aa: CASSQKGGPGVSSYEQYF
CDR3nt: TGCGCCAGCAGCCAAAAAGGAGGGCCGGGGGTCAGCTCCTACGAGCAGTACTTC

abundance: once
j_gene: TRBJ2-1
d_gene: NA
v_gene: TRBV9
CDR3aa: CASSVAVSYNEQFF
CDR3nt: TGTGCCAGCAGCGTAGCAGTCTCCTACAATGAGCAGTTCTTC

abundance: NA
j_gene: TRBJ2-1
d_gene: TRBD1
v_gene: TRBV6-1
CDR3aa: CASRGPGQGRHEQFF
CDR3nt: TGTGCCAGCAGAGGACCGGGACAGGGTCGGCATGAGCAGTTCTTC

abundance: NA
j_gene: TRBJ1-1
d_gene: NA
v_gene: TRBV11-3
CDR3aa: CASSLAPGGSEAFF
CDR3nt: TGTGCCAGCAGCTTAGCCCCGGGAGGCTCTGAAGCTTTCTTT

abundance: NA
j_gene: TRBJ1-6
d_gene: NA
v_gene: TRBV5-4
CDR3aa: CASSSQEGAFFSYNSPLHF
CDR3nt: TGTGCCAGCAGCTCGCAGGAGGGAGCCTTCTTCTCCTATAATTCACCCCTCCACTTT

abundance: once
j_gene: TRBJ2-1
d_gene: TRBD2
v_gene: TRBV7-8
CDR3aa: CASSGATSGSYNEQFF
CDR3nt: TGTGCCAGCAGCGGCGCAACTAGCGGGAGTTACAATGAGCAGTTCTTC

abundance: NA
j_gene: TRBJ2-7
d_gene: NA
v_gene: TRBV30
CDR3aa: CAWSGPPKGYEQYF
CDR3nt: TGTGCCTGGAGTGGGCCCCCAAAAGGCTACGAGCAGTACTTC

abundance: NA
j_gene: TRBJ2-3
d_gene: NA
v_gene: TRBV6-1
CDR3aa: CASSEPGEERDTQYF
CDR3nt: TGTGCCAGCAGTGAACCGGGGGAGGAGCGGGATACGCAGTATTTT

abundance: NA
j_gene: TRBJ2-5
d_gene: NA
v_gene: TRBV6-5
CDR3aa: CASAPGAGWETQYF
CDR3nt: TGTGCCAGCGCTCCAGGCGCCGGTTGGGAGACCCAGTACTTC

abundance: NA
j_gene: TRBJ2-1
d_gene: NA
v_gene: TRBV6-5
CDR3aa: CASSFMGPGSYNEQFF
CDR3nt: TGTGCCAGCAGTTTTATGGGACCAGGCTCCTACAATGAGCAGTTCTTC

abundance: NA
j_gene: TRBJ1-5
d_gene: NA
v_gene: TRBV19
CDR3aa: CASSIRGRNDNQPQHF
CDR3nt: TGTGCCAGTAGTATCCGAGGACGTAACGACAATCAGCCCCAGCATTTT

abundance: NA
j_gene: TRBJ1-5
d_gene: NA
v_gene: TRBV19
CDR3aa: CASQYSAGTNQPQHF
CDR3nt: TGTGCCAGTCAGTATTCGGCAGGGACAAATCAGCCCCAGCATTTT

abundance: NA
j_gene: TRBJ2-7
d_gene: NA
v_gene: TRBV23-1
CDR3aa: CAWADPETYEQYF
CDR3nt: TGCGCCTGGGCGGACCCCGAGACCTACGAGCAGTACTTC

abundance: NA
j_gene: TRBJ2-3
d_gene: NA
v_gene: TRBV30
CDR3aa: CAWSGLSHSGHSTDTQYF
CDR3nt: TGTGCCTGGAGCGGTCTCTCCCACAGCGGGCACAGCACAGATACGCAGTATTTT

abundance: once
j_gene: TRBJ2-5
d_gene: TRBD2
v_gene: TRBV6-6
CDR3aa: CASSYPPSGQETQYF
CDR3nt: TGTGCCAGCAGTTACCCCCCTAGCGGCCAAGAGACCCAGTACTTC

abundance: NA
j_gene: TRBJ2-1
d_gene: TRBD1
v_gene: TRBV5-6
CDR3aa: CASSQSPSHRGSYNEQFF
CDR3nt: TGTGCCAGCAGCCAATCACCGAGCCACAGGGGGTCCTACAATGAGCAGTTCTTC

abundance: few
j_gene: TRBJ1-2
d_gene: NA
v_gene: TRBV7-9
CDR3aa: CASSPNSGGGYTF
CDR3nt: TGTGCCAGCAGCCCTAACAGTGGCGGGGGCTACACCTTC

abundance: NA
j_gene: TRBJ1-5
d_gene: TRBD1
v_gene: TRBV15
CDR3aa: CATSSGTDYSNQPQHF
CDR3nt: TGTGCCACCAGCAGTGGGACAGACTATAGCAATCAGCCCCAGCATTTT

abundance: NA
j_gene: TRBJ2-1
d_gene: NA
v_gene: TRBV7-3
CDR3aa: CASSSTGTSYNEQFF
CDR3nt: TGTGCCAGCAGCTCCACCGGGACTTCCTACAATGAGCAGTTCTTC

abundance: NA
j_gene: TRBJ2-1
d_gene: TRBD2
v_gene: TRBV6-1
CDR3aa: CASRDLAGTYNEQFF
CDR3nt: TGTGCCAGCAGGGATCTAGCGGGAACCTACAATGAGCAGTTCTTC

abundance: NA
j_gene: TRBJ2-7
d_gene: NA
v_gene: TRBV6-1
CDR3aa: CASSEAFFGPGAYEQYF
CDR3nt: NA

abundance: few
j_gene: TRBJ1-2
d_gene: TRBD1
v_gene: TRBV5-4
CDR3aa: CASSLDMIGGDLSGYTF
CDR3nt: TGTGCCAGCAGCTTGGATATGATAGGGGGCGACCTCTCTGGCTACACCTTC

abundance: NA
j_gene: TRBJ2-3
d_gene: TRBD2
v_gene: TRBV27
CDR3aa: CASSALAGGDLLTDTQYF
CDR3nt: TGTGCCAGCAGTGCGCTAGCGGGGGGCGACCTTCTCACAGATACGCAGTATTTT

abundance: NA
j_gene: TRBJ2-2
d_gene: TRBD1
v_gene: TRBV6-6
CDR3aa: CASSYSVGQGAGELFF
CDR3nt: TGTGCCAGCAGTTACTCGGTAGGACAGGGAGCCGGGGAGCTGTTTTTT

abundance: few
j_gene: TRBJ2-7
d_gene: NA
v_gene: TRBV10-1
CDR3aa: CASSERRPF
CDR3nt: TGCGCCAGCAGTGAGAGGAGACCCTTC

abundance: NA
j_gene: TRBJ1-6
d_gene: NA
v_gene: TRBV7-6
CDR3aa: CASSSDTTNSPLHF
CDR3nt: TGTGCCAGCAGCTCGGACACAACGAATTCACCCCTCCACTTT

abundance: once
j_gene: TRBJ2-1
d_gene: TRBD2
v_gene: TRBV15
CDR3aa: CATSARTSALNEQFF
CDR3nt: TGTGCCACCAGCGCTCGGACTAGCGCTCTCAATGAGCAGTTCTTC

abundance: NA
j_gene: TRBJ1-2
d_gene: TRBD1
v_gene: TRBV2
CDR3aa: CASSVGQGTPYGYTF
CDR3nt: TGTGCCAGCAGTGTGGGACAGGGAACGCCCTATGGCTACACCTTC

abundance: NA
j_gene: TRBJ2-5
d_gene: TRBD2
v_gene: TRBV9
CDR3aa: CASSELAGVRETQYF
CDR3nt: TGTGCCAGCAGCGAACTAGCGGGAGTGCGAGAGACCCAGTACTTC

abundance: NA
j_gene: TRBJ2-5
d_gene: TRBD1
v_gene: TRBV14
CDR3aa: CASSQERPTWDRGQQETQYF
CDR3nt: TGTGCCAGCAGCCAAGAACGACCCACATGGGACAGGGGACAACAAGAGACCCAGTACTTC

abundance: NA
j_gene: TRBJ2-2
d_gene: NA
v_gene: TRBV5-4
CDR3aa: CASGGAGNTGELFF
CDR3nt: TGTGCCAGCGGGGGGGCAGGGAACACCGGGGAGCTGTTTTTT

abundance: NA
j_gene: TRBJ1-1
d_gene: NA
v_gene: TRBV10-2
CDR3aa: CASSEVGNTEAFF
CDR3nt: TGCGCCAGCAGTGAGGTCGGAAACACTGAAGCTTTCTTT

abundance: NA
j_gene: TRBJ1-2
d_gene: TRBD1
v_gene: TRBV27
CDR3aa: CASSLFAGGPSGYTF
CDR3nt: TGTGCCAGCAGTTTATTTGCAGGGGGCCCCTCTGGCTACACCTTC